Each of the 9 T cell receptor beta chains below was sequenced from the same sample in a study of shared clonotypes between healthy human individuals. Profiling relied on immunoSEQ multiplex PCR, and the TCRdb table lists in-frame clones only, not all of them. The sample includes about a million clones, around 77% of them seen just once. Sequencing was carried out using memory CD4+ T cells from PBMCs. Stated subset: CD45RA-negative fraction. The source is a man aged 18 to 29 in good health. Some clones in this sample may be carry-over from other donors' samples.

The V call is TRBV30, the J call TRBJ2-1; 11 bases are shared with TRBD2. With 1 base clipped from V and 9 bases from J, the junction kept 8 bases outside the gene matches. CDR1 and CDR2 (germline): GTSNPN, SVGIG (reference sequence). The CDR3 runs to 15 residues. The CDR3 bases are TGTGCCTGGAGTGCCTTTAGCGGGAGGGCCGGTGAGCAGTTCTTC. Encoded protein: CAWSAFSGRAGEQFF.

The chain is built from TRBV6-5 and TRBJ2-1; D gene uncertain. The length of the CDR3 is 11 residues. Trimming pared 5 bases from V and 7 bases from J, leaving 6 bases between. Germline V gives CDR1 MNHEY, CDR2 SVGAGI. In nucleotides, the CDR3 is TGTGCCAGCAGTGCTAGTAATGAGCAGTTCTTC. This gives the protein CASSASNEQFF.

This chain links TRBV2 with TRBJ2-1; a possible D gene is TRBD1 (6 bases). Per the germline V gene, CDR1 is SNHLY and CDR2 is FYNNEI. The ends were cut back, 6 bases at V and 3 bases at J, with 12 bases in the middle. This CDR3 spans 14 amino acids. The CDR3 DNA is TGTGCCAGCAGAAGGGACATACGCTACAATGAGCAGTTCTTC. This codes for CASRRDIRYNEQFF.

The J gene is TRBJ2-1, the V gene TRBV5-1; 8 bases match TRBD2. This CDR3 contains 15 residues. Germline CDR1 reads SGHRS; CDR2 reads YFSETQ. The ends lost 0 bases at V and 10 bases at J; junction bases unmatched: 9. The CDR3 spells CASSLVERERGEQFF. As DNA, the CDR3 is TGCGCCAGCAGCTTGGTGGAGCGGGAGCGGGGAGAGCAGTTCTTC.

CDR3 sequence (DNA): TGTGCCAGCCGGTGGGGGACTAGCACAGATACGCAGTATTTT. It translates to CASRWGTSTDTQYF. V is TRBV6-6 and J is TRBJ2-3, with TRBD2 as a possible D gene (6 bases). The V end was cut by 8 bases, the J end by 0 bases, with 12 bases between. This CDR3 has 14 amino acids. Germline V lookup: CDR1 MNHNY, CDR2 SVGAGI (reference sequence).

The chain is built from TRBV4-3 and TRBJ1-4, with 8 bases aligning to TRBD1. After removal of 4 bases from V and 3 bases from J, the junction contained 7 bases not matched to a gene. CDR1 and CDR2 from the germline V gene are LGHNA and YSLEER. This CDR3 spans 16 amino acids. CDR3 DNA: TGCGCCAGCAGCCCGGCCGGGACAGGTCCTAATGAAAAACTGTTTTTT. As protein: CASSPAGTGPNEKLFF.

The chain links TRBV19 to TRBJ2-1; 12 bases match TRBD2. J gave up 4 bases and V 8 bases, and 6 bases lay outside the gene matches. This CDR3 spans 15 amino acids. CDR1 is LNHDA, CDR2 SQIVND, per germline (reference sequence). The CDR3 is CASSKTSGRYNEQFF. The CDR3 region has the DNA TGTGCCAGTTCCAAGACTAGCGGGAGATACAATGAGCAGTTCTTC.

The V and J genes are TRBV11-3 and TRBJ2-1; weak D call: TRBD1 (6 bases). This CDR3 is 16 amino acids long. Between the trimmed V and J ends, which lost 5 bases and 8 bases, there was a span of 22 bases. Germline CDR1 SGHNT, CDR2 YENEEA. The CDR3 DNA follows: TGTGCCAGCAGCAAAACAGGGACGTCCCCGGCCCATGAGCAGTTCTTC. Translating it yields CASSKTGTSPAHEQFF.

In this sample, this clone turned up once. This chain uses TRBV7-3 with TRBJ1-1, with D possibly being TRBD1 (5 bases). CDR3 size: 17 residues. Germline CDR1 is SGHTA and CDR2 is FQGTGA. Trimming stripped 1 base from V and 4 bases from J, with 19 bases between. In nucleotides, the CDR3 is TGTGCCAGCAGCTTAAACCCCCAGGGAGGCTCGAGCACTGAAGCTTTCTTT. Protein: CASSLNPQGGSSTEAFF.